This T cell receptor (beta chain) was captured in a study of blood T cell repertoires in COVID-19. About the study: Samples taken during acute and convalescent COVID-19 were collected in the United States, Italy and Spain. PBMCs, B-cell-depleted T cells, or T cells provided the cDNA or gDNA that made up the material.

V was pared by 5 bases and J by 0 bases, with 9 bases of the junction left unmatched. CDR3 length: 17 residues. From germline, CDR1 is KGHDR and CDR2 SFDVKD. Original processing notes: Scientists estimated how many nucleated cells there were by amplifying reference gene primers. The protocol was immunoSEQ multiplex PCR, while the TCRdb copy is restricted to in-frame clones and leaves out a portion. V and J calls and clone size are as listed in that table; D and trimming were resolved from the DNA. The sample records about 280,000 clones, roughly 80% being singletons. The receptor was isolated from a woman aged 45-60 years who had recovered from COVID-19. The sequenced material came from peripheral blood. The chain links TRBV24-1 to TRBJ2-1, with TRBD2 matching 7 bases. The CDR3 protein is CATSGKSGVSSYNEQFF. CDR3 bases: TGTGCCACCAGTGGGAAAAGCGGGGTTAGCTCCTACAATGAGCAGTTCTTC.